This is a list of T cell receptor beta chains from one sample in a study of blood T cell repertoires in COVID-19. The protocol was immunoSEQ multiplex PCR, while the TCRdb copy is restricted to in-frame clones and leaves out a portion. The sample contains over 600,000 clones, about nine tenths of which appear only once. Source material: peripheral blood. These receptor sequences come from a woman younger than 30 with acute or convalescent COVID-19. Both conserved end residues are trimmed from each CDR3. Each record gives: J gene, CDR3 length, V gene, CDR3 protein.

J gene: TRBJ1-1
CDR3 length: 11
V gene: TRBV7-2
CDR3 protein: ASSLENWSEAF

J gene: TRBJ1-5
CDR3 length: 14
V gene: TRBV6-2/TRBV6-3
CDR3 protein: ASSYNAAGYDQPQH

J gene: TRBJ1-5
CDR3 length: 12
V gene: TRBV6-5
CDR3 protein: ASSPQTGVQPQH

J gene: TRBJ2-2
CDR3 length: 15
V gene: TRBV9
CDR3 protein: ASSARGTGYRTGELF

J gene: TRBJ1-3
CDR3 length: 12
V gene: TRBV5-5
CDR3 protein: ASSLERGGNTIY

J gene: TRBJ2-5
CDR3 length: 13
V gene: TRBV2
CDR3 protein: ASNPSGGGGETQY

J gene: TRBJ1-2
CDR3 length: 11
V gene: TRBV30
CDR3 protein: AWSQRTGSGYT

J gene: TRBJ2-7
CDR3 length: 10
V gene: TRBV5-5
CDR3 protein: ASSWGPGEQY

J gene: TRBJ1-2
CDR3 length: 11
V gene: TRBV11-2
CDR3 protein: ASSEGAGGGYT

J gene: TRBJ1-1
CDR3 length: 11
V gene: TRBV12-3/TRBV12-4
CDR3 protein: ASSLEGVTEAF

J gene: TRBJ1-4
CDR3 length: 14
V gene: TRBV28
CDR3 protein: ASSIKDLNTNEKLF

J gene: TRBJ2-3
CDR3 length: 13
V gene: TRBV24-1
CDR3 protein: ATSDGQGLTDTQY

J gene: TRBJ1-4
CDR3 length: 13
V gene: TRBV19
CDR3 protein: ASSPSRLTNEKLF

J gene: TRBJ1-5
CDR3 length: 10
V gene: TRBV2
CDR3 protein: ATGRSNQPQH